These T cell receptor beta chains were read from a single sample in a study of T-cell reconstitution after alpha-beta-depleted transplantation in children. Each CDR3 protein gets one entry after TCRdb re-called the PCR reads with MiXCR. The repertoire includes about 350,000 distinct CDR3 sequences, roughly 13% of them detected once, and roughly 4.5% sits in the top ten. Sequenced material: PBMCs, taken from the stem cell graft. The receptors were sampled from a human donor who donated a stem cell graft to a child with Fanconi anemia. Each CDR3 is given with its conserved first and last residue. Each record gives: D gene, V gene, clone size, J gene, CDR3 length, CDR3 DNA, CDR3 protein. A D gene is named only where the DNA matches it firmly. Clone size is shown for a subset of rows, as once, few, many or a class of expanded clone.

-	TRBV15	few	TRBJ1-5	17	TGTGCCACCAGCACTGGGTCGGGCCGCTATAGCAATCAGCCCCAGCATTTT	CATSTGSGRYSNQPQHF
TRBD2	TRBV7-6	many	TRBJ2-3	14	TGTGCCAGCAGCTTAAGCGGGGGGATAGATACGCAGTATTTT	CASSLSGGIDTQYF
-	TRBV20-1	few	TRBJ2-7	13	TGCAGTGGAGGACTCCCCGGCACCTACGAGCAGTACTTC	CSGGLPGTYEQYF
TRBD1	TRBV7-9	few	TRBJ1-2	15	TGTGCCAGCAGCCCCCGGGACAGGGGAGGTCATGGCTACACCTTC	CASSPRDRGGHGYTF
-	TRBV3-1	few	TRBJ2-3	15	TGTGCCAGCAGTCAGGGGCAGCGGTACACAGATACGCAGTATTTT	CASSQGQRYTDTQYF
-	TRBV28	few	TRBJ1-1	19	TGTGCCAGCAGTTTGGGCAGGTGGCTCGGGGCTGTAATGAACACTGAAGCTTTCTTT	CASSLGRWLGAVMNTEAFF
-	TRBV10-3	-	TRBJ2-5	12	TGTGCCATCAGTGAGCCATGGGAGACCCAGTACTTC	CAISEPWETQYF
-	TRBV2	-	TRBJ2-1	12	TGTGCCAGCAGCGCAAGAGACAGGCTTGGGTTCTTC	CASSARDRLGFF
-	TRBV4-1	few	TRBJ1-6	16	TGCGCCAGCAGCCAGGGCGGACGGACCTATAATTCACCCCTCCACTTT	CASSQGGRTYNSPLHF
TRBD1	TRBV6-1	few	TRBJ1-3	15	TGTGCCAGCAGTGGACACAGGGGAACTGGAAACACCATATATTTT	CASSGHRGTGNTIYF
TRBD1	TRBV20-1	-	TRBJ2-5	14	TGCAGTGCTAGTTATGGACAGGGTCAAGAGACCCAGTACTTC	CSASYGQGQETQYF
-	TRBV2	many	TRBJ2-7	13	TGTGCCAGCAGTGTGGGCCACTCCTACGAGCAGTACTTC	CASSVGHSYEQYF
-	TRBV12-3/TRBV12-4	few	TRBJ1-2	12	TGTGCCAGCAGTTTGTGGGGCTATGGCTACACCTTC	CASSLWGYGYTF
-	TRBV28	many	TRBJ1-3	13	TGTGCCACCCTGCGGGCGGACGGAAACACCATATATTTT	CATLRADGNTIYF